Listed below are T cell receptor beta chains from one sample, sequenced in a study of blood T cell repertoires in COVID-19. The assay was immunoSEQ multiplex PCR, and TCRdb's table has in-frame clones only and misses some. Of about 88,000 clones listed, about 90% are singletons. Source material: peripheral blood. The receptor source for this set is an elderly man with acute or convalescent COVID-19. CDR3s include the opening cysteine and the closing phenylalanine or tryptophan. The D gene is left open where the match is weak. Not all rows give a size; the values are once, few, many and, for expanded clones, a class.

v_call	clone_size	j_call	d_call	cdr3_aa	cdr3_nt
TRBV7-9	-	TRBJ2-1	TRBD2	CASLRELAGSYNEQFF	TGTGCCAGCCTCCGCGAGCTAGCGGGCTCCTACAATGAGCAGTTCTTC
TRBV7-9	-	TRBJ1-3	-	CASRIQGIVNTIYF	TGTGCCAGCAGAATACAGGGTATTGTAAACACCATATATTTT
TRBV6-6	-	TRBJ2-1	TRBD2	CASRTSGYTYNEQFF	TGTGCCAGCAGAACTAGCGGGTATACCTACAATGAGCAGTTCTTC
TRBV5-1	-	TRBJ2-1	-	CASSLKQGYNEQFF	TGCGCCAGCAGCTTGAAACAGGGATACAATGAGCAGTTCTTC
TRBV10-3	-	TRBJ1-5	-	CAISTEQGNQPQHF	TGTGCCATCAGTACCGAACAGGGAAATCAGCCCCAGCATTTT
TRBV29-1	-	TRBJ1-4	TRBD1	CSAGTGQGYEKLFF	TGCAGCGCCGGAACGGGACAGGGGTATGAAAAACTGTTTTTT
TRBV29-1	-	TRBJ2-7	-	CSVASSYEQYF	TGCAGCGTTGCCAGCTCCTACGAGCAGTACTTC
TRBV27	-	TRBJ1-6	TRBD1	CASSRKQGARNSPLHF	TGTGCCAGCAGTCGAAAACAGGGGGCGCGTAATTCACCCCTCCACTTT
TRBV9	-	TRBJ2-5	-	CASSPVGGWVETQYF	TGTGCCAGCAGCCCAGTAGGGGGTTGGGTGGAGACCCAGTACTTC
TRBV29-1	few	TRBJ2-7	-	CSVRAPPGVGEQYF	TGCAGCGTTCGCGCCCCGCCAGGGGTGGGCGAGCAGTACTTC
TRBV19	-	TRBJ1-6	-	CASHMAGTYNSPLHF	TGTGCCAGCCATATGGCAGGGACCTATAATTCACCCCTCCACTTT
TRBV3-1/TRBV3-2	-	TRBJ2-2	-	CAGFSTLQGREGELFF	TGTGCCGGATTTAGTACACTACAGGGACGAGAAGGGGAGCTGTTTTTT
TRBV12-5	-	TRBJ1-4	-	CASGFLSGLGEKLFF	TGTGCTAGTGGTTTCCTATCGGGACTCGGGGAAAAACTGTTTTTT
TRBV3-1/TRBV3-2	-	TRBJ1-5	-	CASSLDRNQPQHF	TGTGCCAGCAGCCTTGACAGGAATCAGCCCCAGCATTTT
TRBV18	-	TRBJ1-1	TRBD1	CASSRDSELNTEAFF	TGTGCCAGCTCACGGGACAGTGAGTTGAACACTGAAGCTTTCTTT
TRBV2	-	TRBJ2-5	TRBD2	CASSEPRGGRETQYF	TGTGCCAGCAGTGAACCGCGGGGGGGCCGGGAGACCCAGTACTTC
TRBV6-5	-	TRBJ1-1	-	CASSYFEGTGTEAFF	TGTGCCAGCAGTTACTTTGAGGGAACGGGCACTGAAGCTTTCTTT
TRBV19	-	TRBJ2-1	TRBD2	CASNGGGYNEQFF	TGTGCCAGTAATGGCGGGGGATACAATGAGCAGTTCTTC
TRBV4-2	few	TRBJ2-1	-	CASSQDGVAVILNEQFF	TGTGCCAGCAGCCAAGATGGGGTAGCGGTAATCTTGAATGAGCAGTTCTTC
TRBV4-3	-	TRBJ1-1	-	CASSRSDSTNTEAFF	TGCGCCAGCAGCCGAAGTGACAGCACGAACACTGAAGCTTTCTTT
TRBV7-3	-	TRBJ2-7	-	CASSDRQGGEQYF	TGTGCCAGCAGCGATAGACAGGGAGGCGAGCAGTACTTC
TRBV20-1	-	TRBJ1-2	-	CSASSSSGTNYGYTF	TGCAGTGCTAGTAGCTCATCCGGGACTAACTATGGCTACACCTTC
TRBV3-1/TRBV3-2	-	TRBJ1-2	TRBD1	CASSRPGQYPGYTF	TGTGCCAGCAGCCGGCCGGGACAGTACCCTGGCTACACCTTC
TRBV5-1	-	TRBJ1-1	TRBD1	CASSPGGANTEAFF	TGCGCCAGCAGCCCAGGGGGCGCGAACACTGAAGCTTTCTTT
TRBV27	-	TRBJ1-2	TRBD1	CASRPEGGGYGYTF	TGTGCCAGCAGGCCTGAAGGGGGCGGGTATGGCTACACCTTC
TRBV18	-	TRBJ1-2	-	CASSPEQSNRGYTF	TGTGCCAGCTCACCCGAACAGAGTAATCGTGGCTACACCTTC
TRBV4-1	-	TRBJ2-1	-	CASSQDFAGLSYNEQFF	TGCGCCAGCAGCCAAGATTTCGCAGGGCTGAGCTACAATGAGCAGTTCTTC
TRBV7-8	-	TRBJ2-3	-	CASSRQGAPIGVSGRAVRDTQYF	TGTGCCAGCAGCCGACAGGGGGCGCCAATTGGAGTTAGCGGGAGGGCCGTCAGAGATACGCAGTATTTT
TRBV27	-	TRBJ2-2	TRBD2	CASTRRLAGPTNTGELFF	TGTGCCAGCACCAGGCGACTAGCGGGGCCGACGAACACCGGGGAGCTGTTTTTT
TRBV2	-	TRBJ2-3	TRBD2	CATYGRADTQYF	TGTGCCACCTACGGGAGGGCCGATACGCAGTATTTT